This T cell receptor (beta chain) derives from a study of CD8 T cells in ankylosing spondylitis. Study results and caveats: Clones linked to disease were reported to show significant enrichment in matched ankylosing spondylitis synovial fluid. In synovial fluid and blood from reactive arthritis, some motif variants were previously reported. Seemingly characteristic of ankylosing spondylitis blood was a TCR beta motif consisting of several highly homologous variants.

A word on this clonotype: The antigen is undetermined. A much larger clone lies one base from this, so it may be a read error.

A single record per CDR3 protein comes from TCRdb applying MiXCR to the 5' RACE reads. The table records about 92,000 distinct CDR3 sequences, roughly 9.6% of them present only once. The V gene end was trimmed by 6 bases and the J gene end by 1 base; junction bases not matched to a gene: 14. Germline V lookup: CDR1 SNHLY, CDR2 FYNNEI. The CDR3 has 17 amino acids. Sequenced: blood, either unsorted or a sorted T cell fraction (not recorded which). The chain couples TRBV2 to TRBJ2-7, with 8 positions matching TRBD2. The TCR was taken from a male donor with ankylosing spondylitis or in good health (not recorded which). The CDR3 DNA sequence: TGTGCCAGCAGCAAACGGCTGCCCCAGCGGGGGTCCTACGAGCAGTACTTC. It yields the protein CASSKRLPQRGSYEQYF.